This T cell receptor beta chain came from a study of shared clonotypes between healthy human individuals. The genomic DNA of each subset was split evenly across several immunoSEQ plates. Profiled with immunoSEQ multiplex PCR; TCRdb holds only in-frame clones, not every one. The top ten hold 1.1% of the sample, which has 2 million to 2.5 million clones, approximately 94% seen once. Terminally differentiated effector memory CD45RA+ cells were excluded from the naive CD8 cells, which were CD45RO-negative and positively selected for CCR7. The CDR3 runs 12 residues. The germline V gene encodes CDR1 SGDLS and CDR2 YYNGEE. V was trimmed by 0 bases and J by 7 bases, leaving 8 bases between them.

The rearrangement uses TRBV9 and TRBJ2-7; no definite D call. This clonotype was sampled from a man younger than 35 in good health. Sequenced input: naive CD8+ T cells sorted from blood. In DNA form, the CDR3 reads TGTGCCAGCAGCGTAGAATTGGGGGAGCAGTACTTC. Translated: CASSVELGEQYF.